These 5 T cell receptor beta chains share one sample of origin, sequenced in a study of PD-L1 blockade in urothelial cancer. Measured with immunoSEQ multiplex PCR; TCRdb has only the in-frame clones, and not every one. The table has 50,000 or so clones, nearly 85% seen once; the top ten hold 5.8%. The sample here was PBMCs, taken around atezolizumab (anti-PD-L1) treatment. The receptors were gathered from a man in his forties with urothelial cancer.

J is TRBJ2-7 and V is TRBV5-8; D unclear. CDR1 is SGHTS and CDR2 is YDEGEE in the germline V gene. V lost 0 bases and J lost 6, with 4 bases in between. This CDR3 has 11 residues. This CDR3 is CASSLVSEQYF. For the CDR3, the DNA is TGTGCCAGCAGCTTGGTCTCCGAGCAGTACTTC.

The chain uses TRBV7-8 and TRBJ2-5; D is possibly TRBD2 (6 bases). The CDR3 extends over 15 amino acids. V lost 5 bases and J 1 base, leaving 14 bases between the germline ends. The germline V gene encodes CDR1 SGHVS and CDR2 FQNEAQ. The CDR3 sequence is CASSKFGGTQETQYF. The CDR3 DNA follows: TGTGCCAGCAGCAAATTCGGCGGGACCCAAGAGACCCAGTACTTC.

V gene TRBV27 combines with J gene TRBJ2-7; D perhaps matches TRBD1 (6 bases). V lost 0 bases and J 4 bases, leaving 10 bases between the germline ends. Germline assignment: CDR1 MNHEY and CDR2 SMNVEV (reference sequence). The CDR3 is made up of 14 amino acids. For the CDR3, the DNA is TGTGCCAGCAGTTTATCGGGACAAGCATACGAGCAGTACTTC. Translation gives CASSLSGQAYEQYF.

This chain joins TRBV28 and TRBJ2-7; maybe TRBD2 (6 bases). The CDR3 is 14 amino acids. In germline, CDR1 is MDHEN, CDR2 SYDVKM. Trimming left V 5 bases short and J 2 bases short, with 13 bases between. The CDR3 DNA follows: TGTGCCAGCAGTATCTCTAGCGAGCCCTACGAGCAGTACTTC. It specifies CASSISSEPYEQYF.

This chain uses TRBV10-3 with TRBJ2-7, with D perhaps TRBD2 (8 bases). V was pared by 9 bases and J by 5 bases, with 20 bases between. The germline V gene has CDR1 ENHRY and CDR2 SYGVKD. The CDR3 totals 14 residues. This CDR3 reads CAIQGEREMDEQYF. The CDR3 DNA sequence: TGTGCCATTCAGGGGGAGCGGGAGATGGACGAGCAGTACTTC.